The source of this T cell receptor (beta chain) is a study of identifying expanded T cells in peripheral blood. General study findings and limits: Variance in clone template counts between approximately two-week samples significantly increased with total template count across all healthy donors. Technical replicates showed about 1.2 changed clones; roughly two weeks about 16.4; four weeks 19.

Collection occurred without any documented infections or immune events in donors. This clone was seen a single time. Its antigen is not known. Assay used: immunoSEQ multiplex PCR; TCRdb lists only in-frame clones, some missing. The data contain tens of thousands of clones, over 75% of them singletons. CDR1 is SQVTM and CDR2 is ANQGSEA in the germline V gene. The CDR3 contains 14 residues. V lost 8 bases and J lost 8, with 22 bases in between. The chain is built from TRBV29-1 and TRBJ2-1; possible D gene TRBD1, 6 bases. Source material: blood. The receptor was isolated from a person aged 18 to 69 in good health. The CDR3 region is CSTRGGTPRDEQFF. In DNA, the CDR3 is TGCAGCACCCGGGGTGGGACACCGCGGGATGAGCAGTTCTTC.